A selection of T cell receptor beta chains follows, all from one sample in a study of shared clonotypes between healthy human individuals. The method was immunoSEQ multiplex PCR; TCRdb's version includes in-frame clones alone and lacks a portion of them. The table shows about 960,000 clones, with over 75% occurring only once. The sequencing sample was made of memory CD4+ T cells sorted from blood. The receptors originated from a man aged 18 to 29 in good health. The CDR3 runs from the conserved cysteine through the conserved F or W. A D gene is named only where the DNA matches it firmly. Expanded clones are given a class, and other clones once, few, many or no size at all.

clone_size j_call cdr3_length d_call v_call cdr3_aa cdr3_nt
few TRBJ1-2 8 . TRBV29-1 CSVSGYTF TGCAGCGTTTCCGGCTACACCTTC
few TRBJ1-6 15 . TRBV30 CAWRLGEGINSPLHF TGTGCCTGGAGGTTAGGTGAAGGGATAAATTCACCCCTCCACTTT
. TRBJ2-5 16 TRBD2 TRBV7-2 CASSSRTSGRVETQYF TGTGCCAGCAGCTCCAGGACTAGCGGCCGGGTCGAGACCCAGTACTTC
. TRBJ1-2 15 TRBD1 TRBV5-1 CASSDRDRGSYGYTF TGCGCCAGCAGCGACCGGGACAGGGGGTCCTATGGCTACACCTTC
. TRBJ2-5 17 TRBD2 TRBV4-3 CASSRGTSGTYQETQYF TGCGCCAGCAGCAGGGGGACTAGCGGGACGTACCAAGAGACCCAGTACTTC
. TRBJ2-7 15 TRBD1 TRBV6-1 CASSEAGGQTYEQYF TGTGCCAGCAGTGAAGCAGGGGGACAGACCTACGAGCAGTACTTC
few TRBJ1-1 13 . TRBV2 CASTHRGRNEAFF TGTGCCAGCACCCACCGGGGCAGGAATGAAGCTTTCTTT
. TRBJ2-1 19 . TRBV7-2 CVSSSSRASDQSSYNEQFF TGTGTCAGCAGCTCATCCAGGGCTAGCGACCAAAGCTCCTACAATGAGCAGTTCTTC
. TRBJ1-2 12 . TRBV19 CASTQGIYGYTF TGTGCCAGTACACAGGGAATCTATGGCTACACCTTC
. TRBJ1-6 14 TRBD1 TRBV18 CASSAGTGESPLHF TGTGCCAGCTCCGCCGGGACAGGGGAGTCACCCCTCCACTTT
once TRBJ1-4 16 . TRBV5-1 CASSPGSGGGSEKLFF TGCGCCAGCAGCCCCGGGAGTGGGGGAGGTTCGGAAAAACTGTTTTTT
. TRBJ2-7 14 TRBD1 TRBV5-6 CASSWDRSFREQYF TGTGCCAGCAGCTGGGACAGGTCCTTTCGCGAGCAGTACTTC
. TRBJ1-5 12 . TRBV9 CARRRINQPQHF TGTGCCAGGAGACGGATCAATCAGCCCCAGCATTTT
. TRBJ1-1 13 . TRBV6-5 CASSYGGNTEAFF TGTGCCAGCAGTTACGGCGGGAACACTGAAGCTTTCTTT
. TRBJ1-5 17 . TRBV5-1 CASSLAPTGTGNQPQHF TGCGCCAGCAGCTTGGCTCCCACAGGGACGGGCAATCAGCCCCAGCATTTT
. TRBJ2-5 14 . TRBV28 CASSTTTTGETQYF TGTGCCAGCAGTACGACAACCACTGGAGAGACCCAGTACTTC
. TRBJ1-2 13 . TRBV7-2 CASSIDRNYGYTF TGTGCCAGCAGCATAGACAGGAACTATGGCTACACCTTC
. TRBJ2-3 12 TRBD2 TRBV5-1 CASSSGLATQYF TGCGCCAGCAGCTCGGGACTAGCTACGCAGTATTTT
. TRBJ1-1 14 . TRBV29-1 CSVTPGLQATEAFF TGCAGCGTTACACCGGGACTTCAGGCCACTGAAGCTTTCTTT
. TRBJ2-5 16 TRBD2 TRBV13 CASSLGRLAGGETQYF TGTGCCAGCAGCTTAGGCCGGCTAGCGGGGGGAGAGACCCAGTACTTC
once TRBJ2-5 15 TRBD1 TRBV18 CASSPGTGEAETQYF TGTGCCAGCTCTCCCGGGACAGGGGAGGCAGAGACCCAGTACTTC
. TRBJ2-7 15 TRBD1 TRBV7-2 CASSLTGTGPYEQYF TGTGCCAGCAGTCTTACCGGGACAGGTCCCTACGAGCAGTACTTC
. TRBJ1-1 15 . TRBV7-2 CASSLAPGMNTEAFF TGTGCCAGCAGCTTAGCGCCAGGGATGAACACTGAAGCTTTCTTT
. TRBJ2-1 15 . TRBV19 CASRPTAVGIDEQFF TGTGCCAGTAGACCCACGGCGGTAGGTATTGATGAGCAGTTCTTC
. TRBJ2-2 15 . TRBV29-1 CSVAGTPANTGELFF TGCAGCGTGGCCGGGACACCGGCGAACACCGGGGAGCTGTTTTTT
. TRBJ1-2 12 TRBD1 TRBV28 CASRTPGQTPIF TGTGCCAGCAGAACACCGGGACAGACCCCGATCTTC
many TRBJ1-1 16 . TRBV9 CASSSPSQALNTEAFF TGTGCCAGCAGCTCCCCAAGTCAGGCATTGAACACTGAAGCTTTCTTT
. TRBJ2-1 15 TRBD1 TRBV7-9 CASSFDRVKYNEQFF TGTGCCAGCAGCTTTGACAGGGTCAAATACAATGAGCAGTTCTTC
few TRBJ2-5 15 TRBD2 TRBV5-1 CASSLAAGVKETQYF TGCGCCAGCAGCTTGGCAGCGGGGGTCAAAGAGACCCAGTACTTC
. TRBJ2-3 18 TRBD1 TRBV5-1 CASSSRVPGQGWADTQYF TGCGCCAGCAGCTCCCGCGTCCCGGGACAGGGGTGGGCAGATACGCAGTATTTT
. TRBJ2-2 15 . TRBV5-6 CASSSWAGDTGELFF TGTGCCAGCAGCAGCTGGGCAGGGGACACCGGGGAGCTGTTTTTT
. TRBJ2-7 15 TRBD2 TRBV4-1 CASSQLGLAGEAQYF TGCGCCAGCAGCCAACTGGGACTAGCGGGAGAGGCGCAGTACTTC
. TRBJ2-5 14 TRBD1 TRBV6-1 CASSSQGAGETQYF TGTGCCAGCAGTAGCCAGGGGGCAGGAGAGACCCAGTACTTC
. TRBJ1-2 17 . TRBV7-9 CASSTQAPQDEDYGYTF TGTGCCAGCAGCACACAAGCCCCTCAAGATGAGGACTATGGCTACACCTTC
once TRBJ2-2 14 . TRBV9 CASSVGGIGGELFF TGTGCCAGCAGCGTCGGGGGCATCGGCGGGGAGCTGTTTTTT
. TRBJ2-1 16 TRBD1 TRBV19 CASSMETGNAKIEQFF TGTGCCAGTAGTATGGAGACAGGGAACGCCAAAATTGAGCAGTTCTTC
. TRBJ1-6 14 . TRBV5-1 CASRPGSYNSPLHF TGCGCCAGCAGACCGGGCTCCTATAATTCACCCCTCCACTTT
few TRBJ1-5 14 . TRBV2 CASSEASVNQPQHF TGTGCCAGCAGTGAAGCATCCGTTAATCAGCCCCAGCATTTT
. TRBJ2-1 12 . TRBV11-2 CASSEEGTEQFF TGTGCCAGCAGCGAGGAGGGGACCGAGCAGTTCTTC
. TRBJ2-5 16 . TRBV18 CASSPPNKEYPETQYF TGTGCCAGCTCACCACCAAACAAGGAGTACCCAGAGACCCAGTACTTC
. TRBJ2-7 15 . TRBV9 CASSVASFGGNEQYF TGTGCCAGCAGCGTAGCATCCTTTGGAGGAAACGAGCAGTACTTC
. TRBJ2-1 14 . TRBV6-5 CASSYGQGYNEQFF TGTGCCAGCAGTTACGGGCAGGGGTACAATGAGCAGTTCTTC
few TRBJ2-1 16 TRBD2 TRBV7-2 CASSTSFAGGHNEQFF TGTGCCAGCAGCACATCCTTCGCGGGAGGGCACAATGAGCAGTTCTTC
. TRBJ1-4 16 TRBD1 TRBV2 CASSFGQGANNEKLFF TGTGCCAGCAGTTTTGGACAGGGGGCGAACAATGAAAAACTGTTTTTT
. TRBJ1-6 13 . TRBV2 CASSAFGGSPLHF TGTGCCAGCAGTGCGTTCGGGGGTTCACCCCTCCACTTT
. TRBJ2-4 16 . TRBV11-3 CASSASTTGDGGIQYF TGTGCCAGCAGCGCCTCGACAACAGGGGACGGGGGCATTCAGTACTTC
many TRBJ1-6 17 TRBD1 TRBV28 CASSSDRGVSYNSPLHF TGTGCCAGCAGTTCGGACAGGGGAGTCTCCTATAATTCACCCCTCCACTTT
once TRBJ1-2 15 TRBD1 TRBV7-8 CASSLAEDRGGGYTF TGTGCCAGCAGCTTAGCGGAGGACAGGGGAGGAGGCTACACCTTC
few TRBJ1-2 14 . TRBV7-2 CASSLVEDHYGYTF TGTGCCAGCAGCTTAGTGGAGGACCATTATGGCTACACCTTC
. TRBJ1-6 13 . TRBV7-2 CASSVWGSPPLHF TGTGCCAGCAGCGTATGGGGTAGTCCACCCCTCCACTTT
. TRBJ1-6 19 TRBD1 TRBV11-3 CASSLDMQGEGLYNSPLHF TGTGCCAGCAGCTTAGACATGCAGGGGGAAGGGCTCTATAATTCACCCCTCCACTTT
. TRBJ1-1 13 TRBD1 TRBV27 CASSQRDSWEAFF TGTGCCAGCAGTCAAAGGGACAGTTGGGAAGCTTTCTTT
. TRBJ2-3 17 . TRBV19 CASSKEGGWGMPDTQYF TGTGCCAGTAGTAAGGAGGGTGGTTGGGGAATGCCAGATACGCAGTATTTT
few TRBJ2-7 14 TRBD1 TRBV15 CATSSGTGTWEQYF TGTGCCACCAGCAGTGGGACAGGGACCTGGGAGCAGTACTTC
. TRBJ2-7 17 . TRBV7-2 CASSLDSVVLSSYEQYF TGTGCCAGCAGCTTAGATAGTGTTGTTTTGAGCTCCTACGAGCAGTACTTC
. TRBJ2-5 15 TRBD2 TRBV18 CASSPPGAGGQTQYF TGTGCCAGCTCACCCCCGGGTGCGGGAGGACAGACCCAGTACTTC
once TRBJ2-2 14 . TRBV6-5 CASSREYRAGELFF TGTGCCAGCAGTCGGGAGTATAGGGCCGGGGAGCTGTTTTTT
. TRBJ2-3 15 . TRBV10-2 CASSDEGRYTDTQYF TGCGCCAGCAGTGACGAGGGGAGGTACACAGATACGCAGTATTTT
. TRBJ2-5 15 TRBD1 TRBV7-2 CASSKNGQVGETQYF TGTGCCAGCAGCAAAAACGGACAGGTGGGCGAGACCCAGTACTTC